The clone carrying this T cell receptor beta chain was seen ten or more times. Its antigen remains unidentified. This entry belongs to a study of identical twins. This CDR3 is 15 amino acids long. V lost 4 bases and J 2 bases, leaving 14 bases between the germline ends. Germline CDR1 is MGHRA and CDR2 is YSYEKL. Study-level findings and limits: Twins' excess sharing was less marked for out-of-frame beta sequences. A lower insertion count was a feature of abundant cord blood beta clonotypes, with no such feature in memory repertoires. Zero-insertion analyses were open to partial confounding by invariant MAIT and iNKT cells.

Unique molecular identifiers were present on the cDNA, and a universal primer site came from template switching. TCRdb called the 5' RACE reads again in MiXCR, with one record for every CDR3 protein. The sample lists hundreds of thousands of distinct CDR3 sequences, over 9% seen once, with 1.5% to 2% in the top ten. A further study also used this sample, focusing on yellow fever vaccine responses in identical twins.

The V and J genes are TRBV4-1 and TRBJ1-2; unclear D gene. This receptor was obtained from a young woman in good health. Material: PBMCs. The CDR3 DNA is TGCGCCAGCAGCCGACAAGAGGACGGAAACTATGGCTACACCTTC. It yields the protein CASSRQEDGNYGYTF.